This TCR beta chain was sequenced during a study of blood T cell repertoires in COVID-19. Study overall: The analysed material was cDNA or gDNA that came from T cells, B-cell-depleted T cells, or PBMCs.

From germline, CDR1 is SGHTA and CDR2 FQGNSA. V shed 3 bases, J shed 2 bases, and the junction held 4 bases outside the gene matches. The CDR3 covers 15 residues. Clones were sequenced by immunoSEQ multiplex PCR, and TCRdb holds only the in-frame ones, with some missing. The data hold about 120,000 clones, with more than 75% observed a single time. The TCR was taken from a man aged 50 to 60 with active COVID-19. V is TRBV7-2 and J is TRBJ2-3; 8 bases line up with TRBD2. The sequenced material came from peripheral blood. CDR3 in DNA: TGTGCCAGCAGCTTCGGCGGGGGGACCACAGATACGCAGTATTTT. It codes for CASSFGGGTTDTQYF. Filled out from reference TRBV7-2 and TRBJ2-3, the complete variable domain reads GAGVSQSPSNKVTEKGKDVELRCDPISGHTALYWYRQSLGQGLEFLIYFQGNSAPDKSGLPSDRFSAERTGGSVSTLTIQRTQQEDSAVYLCASSFGGGTTDTQYFGPGTRLTVL.